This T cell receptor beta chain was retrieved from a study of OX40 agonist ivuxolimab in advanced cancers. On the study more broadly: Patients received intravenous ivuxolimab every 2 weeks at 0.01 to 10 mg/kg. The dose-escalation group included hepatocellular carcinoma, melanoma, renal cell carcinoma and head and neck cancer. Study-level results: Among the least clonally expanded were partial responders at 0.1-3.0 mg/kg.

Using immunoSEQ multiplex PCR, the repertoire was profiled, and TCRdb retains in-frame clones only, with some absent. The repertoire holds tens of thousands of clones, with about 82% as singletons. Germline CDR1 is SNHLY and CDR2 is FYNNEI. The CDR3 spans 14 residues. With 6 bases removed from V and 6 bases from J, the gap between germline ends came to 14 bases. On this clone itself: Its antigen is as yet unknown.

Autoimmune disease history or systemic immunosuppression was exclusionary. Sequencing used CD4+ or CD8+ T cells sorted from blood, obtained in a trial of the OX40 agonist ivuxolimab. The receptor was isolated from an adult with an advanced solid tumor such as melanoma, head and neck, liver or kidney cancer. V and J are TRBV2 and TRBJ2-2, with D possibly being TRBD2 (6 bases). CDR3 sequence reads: CASRWESGPGELFF. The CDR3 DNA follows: TGTGCCAGCAGATGGGAAAGCGGGCCCGGGGAGCTGTTTTTT.